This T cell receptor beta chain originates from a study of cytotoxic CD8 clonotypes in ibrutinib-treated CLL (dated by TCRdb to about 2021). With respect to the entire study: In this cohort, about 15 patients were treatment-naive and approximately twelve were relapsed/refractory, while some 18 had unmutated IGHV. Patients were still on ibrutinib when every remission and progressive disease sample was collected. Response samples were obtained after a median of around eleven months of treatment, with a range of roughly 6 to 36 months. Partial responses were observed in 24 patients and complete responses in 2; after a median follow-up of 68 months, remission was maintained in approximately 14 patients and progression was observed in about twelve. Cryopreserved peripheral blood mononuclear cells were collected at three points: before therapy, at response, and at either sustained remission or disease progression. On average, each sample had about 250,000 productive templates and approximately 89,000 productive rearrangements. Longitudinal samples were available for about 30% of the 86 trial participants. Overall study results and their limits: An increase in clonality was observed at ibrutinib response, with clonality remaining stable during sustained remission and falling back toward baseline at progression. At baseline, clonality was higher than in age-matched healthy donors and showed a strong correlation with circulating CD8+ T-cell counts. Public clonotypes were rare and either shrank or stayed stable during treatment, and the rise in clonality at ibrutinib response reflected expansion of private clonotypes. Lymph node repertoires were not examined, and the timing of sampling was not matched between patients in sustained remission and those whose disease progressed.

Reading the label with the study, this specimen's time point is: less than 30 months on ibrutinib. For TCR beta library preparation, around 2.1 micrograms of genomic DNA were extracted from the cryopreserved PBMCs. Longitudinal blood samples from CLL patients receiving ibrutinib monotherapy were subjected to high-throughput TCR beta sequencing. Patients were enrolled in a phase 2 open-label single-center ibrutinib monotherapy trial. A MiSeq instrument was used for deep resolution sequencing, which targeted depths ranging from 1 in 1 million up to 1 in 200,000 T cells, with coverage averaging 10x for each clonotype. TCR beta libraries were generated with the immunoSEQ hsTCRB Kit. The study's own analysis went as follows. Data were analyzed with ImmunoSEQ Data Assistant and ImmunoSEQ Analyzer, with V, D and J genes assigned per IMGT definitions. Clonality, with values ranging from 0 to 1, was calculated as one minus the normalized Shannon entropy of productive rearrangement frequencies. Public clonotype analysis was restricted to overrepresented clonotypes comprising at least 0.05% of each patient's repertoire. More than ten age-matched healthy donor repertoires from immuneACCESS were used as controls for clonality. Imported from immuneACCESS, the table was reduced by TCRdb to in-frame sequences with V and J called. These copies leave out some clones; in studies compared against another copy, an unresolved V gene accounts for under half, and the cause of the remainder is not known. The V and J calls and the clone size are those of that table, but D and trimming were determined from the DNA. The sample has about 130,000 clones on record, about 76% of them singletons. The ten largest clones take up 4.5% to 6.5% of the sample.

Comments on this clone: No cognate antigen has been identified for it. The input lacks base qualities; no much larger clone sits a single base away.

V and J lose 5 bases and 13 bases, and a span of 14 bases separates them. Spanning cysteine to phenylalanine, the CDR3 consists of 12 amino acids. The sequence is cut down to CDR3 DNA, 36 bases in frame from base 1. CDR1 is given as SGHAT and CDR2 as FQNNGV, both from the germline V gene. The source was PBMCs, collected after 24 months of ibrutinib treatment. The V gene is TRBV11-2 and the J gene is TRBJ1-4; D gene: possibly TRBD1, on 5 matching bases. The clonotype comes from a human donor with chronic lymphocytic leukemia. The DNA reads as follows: TGTGCCAGCAGCCCTTCCCCAGGGACACTGTTTTTT. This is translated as CASSPSPGTLFF.